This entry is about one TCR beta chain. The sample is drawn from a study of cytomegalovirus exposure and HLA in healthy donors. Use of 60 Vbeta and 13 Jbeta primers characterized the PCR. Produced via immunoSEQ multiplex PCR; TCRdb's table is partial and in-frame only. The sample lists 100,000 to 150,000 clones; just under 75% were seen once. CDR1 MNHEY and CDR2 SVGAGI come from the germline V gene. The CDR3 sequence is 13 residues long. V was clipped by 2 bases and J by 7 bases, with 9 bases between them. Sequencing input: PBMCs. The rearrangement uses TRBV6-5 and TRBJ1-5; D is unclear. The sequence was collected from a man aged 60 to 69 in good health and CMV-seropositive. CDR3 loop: CASSYNWQQPQHF. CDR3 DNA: TGTGCCAGCAGTTACAATTGGCAGCAGCCCCAGCATTTT.